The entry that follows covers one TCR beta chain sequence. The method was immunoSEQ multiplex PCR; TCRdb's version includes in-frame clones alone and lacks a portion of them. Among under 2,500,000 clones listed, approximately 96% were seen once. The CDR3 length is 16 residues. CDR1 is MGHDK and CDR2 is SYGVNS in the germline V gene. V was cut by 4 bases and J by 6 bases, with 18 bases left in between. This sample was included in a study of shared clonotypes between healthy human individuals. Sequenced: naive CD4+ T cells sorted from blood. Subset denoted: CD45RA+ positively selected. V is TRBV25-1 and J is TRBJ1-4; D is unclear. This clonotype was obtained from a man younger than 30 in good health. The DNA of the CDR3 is TGTGCCAGCAGTGGGACCTCGCGACGGAGGGATGAAAAACTGTTTTTT. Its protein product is CASSGTSRRRDEKLFF.